This T cell receptor (beta chain) was sequenced in a study of metastatic and nonmetastatic thyroid tumors. No treatment of any kind had been given to any patient before thyroid surgery. This clone appeared many times. TCRdb re-processed the PCR reads through MiXCR. The sample consists of about 21,000 clones, approximately 22% of them appearing once. The sample was tumor tissue. The TCR comes from a male donor with papillary thyroid cancer or a benign thyroid nodule (not recorded which). Some clones in this sample may be carry-over from other donors' samples.

CDR3 bases: TGTGCCAGCATGCGGACATCCTATGGCTACACCTTC. Protein sequence: CASMRTSYGYTF. V usage is TRBV6-2 or TRBV6-3 and J usage is TRBJ1-2; maybe TRBD1 (5 bases). With 7 bases removed from V and 4 bases from J, the gap between germline ends came to 10 bases. Germline values: CDR1 MNHEY, CDR2 SVGEGT. This CDR3 is built from 12 residues.